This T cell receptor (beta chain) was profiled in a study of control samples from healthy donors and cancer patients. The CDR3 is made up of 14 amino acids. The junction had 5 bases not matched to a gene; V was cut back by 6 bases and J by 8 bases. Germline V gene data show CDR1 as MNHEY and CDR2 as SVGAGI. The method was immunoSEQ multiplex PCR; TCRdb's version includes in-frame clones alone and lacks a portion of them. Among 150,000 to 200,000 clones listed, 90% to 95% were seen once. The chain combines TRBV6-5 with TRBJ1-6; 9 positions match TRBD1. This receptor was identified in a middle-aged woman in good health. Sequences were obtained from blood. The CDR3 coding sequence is TGTGCCAGCAGGGGACAGGGAGGGCATTCACCCCTCCACTTT. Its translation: CASRGQGGHSPLHF.